The 28 T cell receptor beta chains in this list originate from one sample, sequenced in a study of vaccination effects on CD4 cells after COVID-19. The table came from immunoSEQ multiplex PCR; TCRdb's copy has only in-frame clones and leaves some out. This sample yields tens of thousands of clones, of which less than 80% are seen a single time; 1% to 1.5% belongs to the top ten. These receptors are not linked to any known antigen. ViraFEST used viral peptide pools to expand antigen-specific CD4+ T cells before sequencing. It was after approximately 11 days of culture that CD4+ T cells were isolated. All study participants received two doses of BNT162b2 or mRNA-1273 vaccine. Sequencing used CD4+ T cells from PBMCs cultured with HCoV-229E spike peptides, obtained after COVID-19 vaccination. These TCRs come from a human donor who received a COVID-19 vaccine.

The chain carries TRBV7-2 and TRBJ1-2; no definite D call. The CDR3 spans 12 residues. The V gene's germline CDR1 is SGHTA and CDR2 FQGNSA. Trimming cost V 1 base and J 6 bases, with 6 bases left between them. CDR3 region: CASSLGGDGYTF. DNA for the CDR3: TGTGCCAGCAGCTTAGGAGGAGATGGCTACACCTTC.

The chain links TRBV27 to TRBJ2-3; D gene unclear. Trimming shortened V by 5 bases and J by 1 base, and 13 bases separated the two germline ends. The CDR3 consists of 15 residues. Germline assignment: CDR1 MNHEY and CDR2 SMNVEV (reference sequence). CDR3 residues: CASSHPVLGTDTQYF. The CDR3 nucleotides are TGTGCCAGCAGTCACCCTGTACTCGGCACAGATACGCAGTATTTT.

The chain employs TRBV5-1 and TRBJ1-2; 7 bases are a match to TRBD1. This CDR3 contains 15 residues. V gave up 4 bases and J gave up 7 bases; unmatched junction bases: 13. Germline CDR1 reads SGHRS; CDR2 reads YFSETQ. The CDR3: CASSPSLDRAGGYTF. The CDR3 DNA follows: TGCGCCAGCAGCCCGAGTTTAGACAGGGCGGGTGGCTACACCTTC.

This chain links TRBV11-3 with TRBJ1-1; no clear D. Trimming took 2 bases from V and 1 from J, leaving 5 bases between them. CDR1 and CDR2 (germline): SGHNT, YENEEA. This CDR3 comprises 13 residues. CDR3 sequence (DNA): TGTGCCAGCAGCTTATCAGCGAACACTGAAGCTTTCTTT. It codes for CASSLSANTEAFF.

Worth noting for this clone: Additional DNA sequences in this sample encode the identical CDR3. The rearrangement links TRBV5-1 to TRBJ1-1, with D possibly TRBD1 on 5 matching bases. This CDR3 region has 13 residues. Trimming removed 5 bases at V and 0 bases at J, with 8 bases between. The germline CDR1 and CDR2 sequences are SGHRS and YFSETQ. The CDR3, as DNA: TGCGCCAGCAGGGGACGGCTGAACACTGAAGCTTTCTTT. This gives the protein CASRGRLNTEAFF.

V gene TRBV19 combines with J gene TRBJ2-3; D uncertain. The length of the CDR3 is 15 residues. Germline V gene data show CDR1 as LNHDA and CDR2 as SQIVND (reference sequence). Deletions cut 0 bases from V and 2 bases from J, with 9 bases between. CDR3 in DNA: TGTGCCAGTAGTATAGAAAACTTAATCACAGATACGCAGTATTTT. This sequence encodes CASSIENLITDTQYF.

The rearrangement links TRBV6-5 to TRBJ2-3; D may be TRBD1 or TRBD2 (6 bases each). The CDR3 extends over 14 amino acids. V was pared by 7 bases and J by 0 bases, with 11 bases between. Germline V gene lookup returns CDR1 MNHEY and CDR2 SVGAGI. This CDR3 reads CASTLGGSTDTQYF. Written as DNA, the CDR3 is TGTGCCAGCACACTGGGGGGCAGCACAGATACGCAGTATTTT.

This clone is a singleton in its sample. CDR3 loop: CASSYSSANEKLFF. The DNA of the CDR3 is TGTGCCAGCAGTTACTCGTCAGCTAATGAAAAACTGTTTTTT. The chain has TRBV6-5 and TRBJ1-4; D not resolved. The CDR3 has 14 amino acids. The V end lost 0 bases, the J end lost 3 bases, and 5 bases lay between the germline ends. Germline V gene data show CDR1 as MNHEY and CDR2 as SVGAGI.

J is TRBJ2-2 and V is TRBV5-1, with D hard to call. Per germline, CDR1 SGHRS and CDR2 YFSETQ. V dropped 1 base and J dropped 5 bases, with 3 bases sitting between them. This CDR3 contains 12 residues. The CDR3 DNA reads as TGCGCCAGCAGCTTGCAGACCGGGGAGCTGTTTTTT. This sequence encodes CASSLQTGELFF.

This chain connects TRBV2 to TRBJ2-5; 7 bases match TRBD1. The CDR3 loop spans 14 amino acids. Trimming removed 4 bases from V and 7 bases from J; junction bases left unmatched: 9. Germline assignment: CDR1 SNHLY and CDR2 FYNNEI. CDR3 in DNA: TGTGCCAGCAGTGGCTATGGGACAGAGGGGACCCAGTACTTC. It is translated as CASSGYGTEGTQYF.

This clone was seen only once. The chain joins TRBV30 to TRBJ2-1; D possibly corresponds to TRBD2 (5 bases). The germline V gene encodes CDR1 GTSNPN and CDR2 SVGIG (reference sequence). Trimming cost V 3 bases and J 6 bases, with 9 bases left between them. The CDR3 runs to 12 residues. The CDR3: CAWSHGVNEQFF. For the CDR3, the DNA is TGTGCCTGGAGCCACGGGGTCAATGAGCAGTTCTTC.

This clone was recorded once. This chain connects TRBV11-1 to TRBJ2-3; no clear D. Trimming cost V 8 bases and J 2 bases, with 5 bases left between them. CDR1 is SGHAT, CDR2 FQDESV, per germline (reference sequence). The CDR3 runs 11 residues. The CDR3 here is CASCATDTQYF. The CDR3 nucleotides are TGTGCCAGCTGTGCCACAGATACGCAGTATTTT.

The chain employs TRBV28 and TRBJ2-5; TRBD2 agrees at 10 bases. The CDR3 has 16 residues. V gave up 6 bases and J gave up 1 base; unmatched junction bases: 8. The germline gives CDR1 MDHEN, CDR2 SYDVKM. The CDR3 DNA sequence: TGTGCCAGCAGCCTGGCTAGCGGGGGCTCCCAAGAGACCCAGTACTTC. Translation gives CASSLASGGSQETQYF.

The chain combines TRBV5-6 with TRBJ1-5; D perhaps matches TRBD1 (5 bases). Trimming took off 3 bases at V and 4 bases at J, with 11 bases between the two ends. CDR1 and CDR2 from the germline V gene are SGHDT and YYEEEE. This CDR3 is 14 amino acids long. The CDR3 bases are TGTGCCAGCAGCTCGTTCCGGGGGAATCAGCCCCAGCATTTT. This translates into CASSSFRGNQPQHF.

The V and J genes are TRBV20-1 and TRBJ1-1; D gene unclear. The germline gives CDR1 DFQATT, CDR2 SNEGSKA (reference sequence). V was shortened by 5 bases and J by 1 base, with 2 bases between the two germline ends. CDR3 size: 10 residues. CDR3 nucleotide sequence: TGCAGTGCTCGGAACACTGAAGCTTTCTTT. Protein: CSARNTEAFF.

This clone has more than one count but fewer than ten. This sequence joins TRBV19 and TRBJ1-6; a weak D match, TRBD1 (5 bases). This CDR3 is built from 17 residues. CDR1 is LNHDA and CDR2 is SQIVND in the germline V gene (reference sequence). Between the trimmed V and J ends, which lost 6 bases and 6 bases, there was a span of 21 bases. CDR3 residues: CASSTTVGTLGNSPLHF. CDR3 DNA: TGTGCCAGTAGCACGACTGTTGGGACCTTGGGTAATTCACCCCTCCACTTT.

V gene TRBV28 combines with J gene TRBJ1-2, with a tentative D call TRBD1 (5 bases). Germline CDR1 is MDHEN and CDR2 is SYDVKM. The CDR3 is made up of 15 amino acids. V was pared by 8 bases and J by 4 bases, with 20 bases between. The CDR3 loop reads CASGGEDPRVYGYTF. DNA of the CDR3: TGTGCCAGCGGGGGGGAAGACCCGCGGGTCTATGGCTACACCTTC.

This clone was picked up one time. The chain combines TRBV4-1 with TRBJ1-2, with TRBD1 identical over 9 bases. V was clipped by 4 bases and J by 3 bases; unmatched bases: 3. The CDR3 consists of 14 residues. The germline CDR1 and CDR2 sequences are MGHRA and YSYEKL. This CDR3 is CASSLRDRDYGYTF. The CDR3 region has the DNA TGCGCCAGCAGCCTACGGGACAGGGACTATGGCTACACCTTC.

The rearrangement joins TRBV20-1 to TRBJ1-1; possible D gene TRBD1, 6 bases. Germline V CDR1 and CDR2: DFQATT, SNEGSKA (reference sequence). The CDR3 has 11 residues. DNA for the CDR3: TGCGGGGGGGGCCCGGACCCTGAAGCTTTCTTT. Translating it yields CGGGPDPEAFF.

Only a few counts were recorded for this clone. The chain joins TRBV3-1 (or the pseudogene TRBV3-2) to TRBJ2-2; no definite D call. The CDR3 sequence is 14 residues long. Trimming took off 1 base at V and 7 bases at J, with 10 bases between the two ends. Germline CDR1 and CDR2: LGHDT and YNNKEL (reference sequence). The CDR3 spells CASSQGFSRGELFF. CDR3 bases: TGTGCCAGCAGCCAAGGGTTTAGCCGCGGGGAGCTGTTTTTT.

This clone was recorded only once. The CDR3 spells CASSNLQYTDTQYF. The CDR3 region has the DNA TGTGCCAGCAGCAACTTACAGTACACAGATACGCAGTATTTT. The gene calls are TRBV6-2 or TRBV6-3 and TRBJ2-3, with no clear D. Deletions cut 6 bases from V and 2 bases from J, with 12 bases between. The CDR3 has 14 amino acids. Germline V gene sequence: CDR1 MNHEY, CDR2 SVGEGT.

This sequence joins TRBV2 and TRBJ1-2; D uncertain. V shed 5 bases and J shed 4 bases, with 8 bases lying between them. The V gene's germline CDR1 is SNHLY and CDR2 FYNNEI. The CDR3 is 12 residues long. Here the CDR3 reads CASSSSSYGYTF. CDR3 nucleotides: TGTGCCAGCAGTTCATCAAGCTATGGCTACACCTTC.

The V call is TRBV6-1, the J call TRBJ1-2, with a possible D match to TRBD1 (5 bases). CDR1 and CDR2 from the germline V gene are MNHNS and SASEGT. The CDR3 is made up of 16 amino acids. The V and J ends lost 3 bases and 9 bases respectively, with 23 bases between them. CDR3 DNA sequence: TGTGCCAGCAGTGAGCACAGGATCCCTTTTGAAACCAGCTACACCTTC. Residues: CASSEHRIPFETSYTF.

The rearrangement links TRBV7-2 to TRBJ1-3; the match to TRBD1 covers 8 bases. In germline, CDR1 is SGHTA, CDR2 FQGNSA. The CDR3 consists of 14 residues. The V and J ends lost 5 bases and 4 bases, in that order; junction bases with no gene match: 4. Written as DNA, the CDR3 is TGTGCCAGCAGCCGGACAGGGCACGGAAACACCATATATTTT. This sequence encodes CASSRTGHGNTIYF.

The chain combines TRBV6-6 with TRBJ1-2, with 8 bases that match TRBD1. CDR3 length: 15 amino acids. The germline V gene has CDR1 MNHNY and CDR2 SVGAGI (reference sequence). V was pared by 4 bases and J by 7 bases, with 11 bases of the junction left unmatched. Here the CDR3 DNA reads TGTGCCAGCAGTTTCTCTCCCGGGACAGGCATTGGCTACACCTTC. Protein product: CASSFSPGTGIGYTF.

This chain joins TRBV24-1 and TRBJ1-1; possible D gene TRBD1, 5 bases. V was shortened by 3 bases and J by 5 bases, with 9 bases between the two germline ends. CDR1 and CDR2 from the germline V gene are KGHDR and SFDVKD. This CDR3 is 13 amino acids long. The CDR3 is CATSDVWGTEAFF. CDR3 coding DNA: TGTGCCACCAGTGATGTATGGGGGACTGAAGCTTTCTTT.

The J gene is TRBJ1-1, the V gene TRBV19; D gene unclear. Trimming took 5 bases from V and 4 from J, leaving 14 bases between them. The germline CDR1 and CDR2 sequences are LNHDA and SQIVND (reference sequence). CDR3 length equals 14 residues. The CDR3 nucleotides are TGTGCCAGTAGTTGGGTTGTTGGGAGCACTGAAGCTTTCTTT. Translation: CASSWVVGSTEAFF.

This chain links TRBV2 with TRBJ1-6; possible D gene TRBD1, 6 bases. The CDR3 contains 15 residues. With 3 bases removed from V and 4 bases from J, the gap between germline ends came to 10 bases. Germline V gene data show CDR1 as SNHLY and CDR2 as FYNNEI. In nucleotides, the CDR3 is TGTGCCAGCAGTGAGTCACAGGGATATAATTCACCCCTCCACTTT. It yields the protein CASSESQGYNSPLHF.